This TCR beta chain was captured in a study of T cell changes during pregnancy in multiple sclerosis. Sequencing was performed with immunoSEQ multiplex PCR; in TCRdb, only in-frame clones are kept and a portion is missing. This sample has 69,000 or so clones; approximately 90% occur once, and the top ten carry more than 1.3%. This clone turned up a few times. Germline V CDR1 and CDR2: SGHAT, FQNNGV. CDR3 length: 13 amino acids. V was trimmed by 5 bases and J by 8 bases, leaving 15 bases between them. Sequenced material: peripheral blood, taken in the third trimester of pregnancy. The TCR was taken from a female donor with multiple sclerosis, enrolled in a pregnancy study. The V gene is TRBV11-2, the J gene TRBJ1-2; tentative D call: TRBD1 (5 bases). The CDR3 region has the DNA TGTGCCAGCAGCCCGGGGACTTCGGGAGGCTACACCTTC. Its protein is CASSPGTSGGYTF.